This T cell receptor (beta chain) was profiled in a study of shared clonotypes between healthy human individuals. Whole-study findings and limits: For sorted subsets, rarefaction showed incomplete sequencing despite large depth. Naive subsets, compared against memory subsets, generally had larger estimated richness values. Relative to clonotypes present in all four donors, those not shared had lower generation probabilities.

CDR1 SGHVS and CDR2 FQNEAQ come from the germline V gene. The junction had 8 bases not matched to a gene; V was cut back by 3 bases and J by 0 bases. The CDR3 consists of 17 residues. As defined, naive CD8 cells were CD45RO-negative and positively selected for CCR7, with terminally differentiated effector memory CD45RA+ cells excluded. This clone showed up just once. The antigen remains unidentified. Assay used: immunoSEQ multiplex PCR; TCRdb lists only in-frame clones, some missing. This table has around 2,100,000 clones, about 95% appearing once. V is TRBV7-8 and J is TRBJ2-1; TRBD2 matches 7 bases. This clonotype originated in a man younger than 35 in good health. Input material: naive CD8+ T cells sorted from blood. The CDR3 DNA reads TGTGCCAGCAGCTTCGTTAGCGGGCTGAGCTCCTACAATGAGCAGTTCTTC. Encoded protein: CASSFVSGLSSYNEQFF.